The entry below gives a single T cell receptor beta chain sequence along with its context. The target of this receptor is not known. No per-base quality is available; no much larger clone lies one base away. The cohort consisted of 600 or so healthy bone marrow donors. Cohort members were all nominally healthy when sampled, although unrecorded immune exposures were likely present. The donor tested CMV seronegative and was one of the 352 seronegative cohort members. Every donor gave a peripheral blood sample, and the peripheral blood mononuclear cells from that sample were used for TCR beta sequencing. The Qiagen DNeasy Blood Extraction Kit was used to extract genomic DNA from the blood cell samples. These data come from a study of cytomegalovirus exposure and HLA in healthy donors (dated by TCRdb to between 2016 and 2019). Some background on the complete study: An earlier analysis of 587 of the donors reported roughly 300 Gb of sequence data and roughly 120 million unique TCR beta sequences obtained from about 179 million T cells. In a later analysis, previously published TCR beta repertoires from 670 or so donors were re-analyzed and high-resolution HLA genotyping was added so that TCR occurrence patterns could be studied. The number of typed donors differed by locus: about 629-630 for A, B, C, DRB1 and DQB1; approximately 520 for DQA1; fewer than 610 for DPA1; and about 450 for DPB1. Among 398 genotyped donors of the cohort, an average of around 250,000 unique TCR beta nucleotide sequences was sequenced per donor, of which about 18% were non-productive. HLA typing covered class I and class II loci at four-digit resolution. Among the roughly 430 genotyped donors, around 79% belonged to the genetic ancestry cluster associated with self-reported Caucasian donors. An earlier analysis of around 640 of the donors used high-throughput TCR beta sequencing to judge whether each TCR beta V gene segment behaved as functional or pseudogenic. Along with the approximately 650-subject first cohort, a separate validation cohort of roughly 110 different subjects was used. High-throughput TCR immunosequencing, statistical association of individual TCRs with disease status, and machine learning were combined to predict cytomegalovirus infection status. A later genetic analysis took genome-wide SNP genotypes for about three fifths of the 666 donors and used that subset as a discovery cohort. Roughly five DR-DQ haplotypes were treated as single units for association and clustering because of strong linkage in the cohort. The study was designed to test whether signatures of past pathogen exposure could be identified by cataloging public T cell receptors. Donor age, sex, ethnicity and CMV serostatus were compiled alongside the repertoire data. An early release covering more than 500 HLA-typed donors comprised about 320 gigabases of sequencing data and around 86 million unique TCR sequences. All discovery cohort repertoires had been generated on a single sequencing platform. Rather than using new phenotypic data, the later analysis identified candidate immune exposures from TCR beta sequences and from how often those sequences occurred across donors. The T cell repertoires of some 700 subjects were profiled by immunosequencing and related to cytomegalovirus serostatus.

Libraries were built with the immunoSEQ multiplex PCR assay. The multiplex PCR relied on a mix of 60 forward primers for TCR Vbeta segments and 13 reverse primers for TCR Jbeta segments. The CDR3 region of rearranged TCR beta genes was amplified from genomic DNA by a multiplex PCR assay. Amplified TCR beta libraries were sequenced as 87-base-pair reads on the Illumina HiSeq System. The study's own analysis went as follows. A later analysis tallied approximately 87 million unique TCR beta chains across the 666 repertoires, and approximately 11 million of those chains were shared by two or more donors. To remove PCR and sequencing errors, raw reads were error-corrected and collapsed into unique sequences using a nearest-neighbor algorithm that merged closely related sequences. To assign V, D and J gene segments, CDR3 sequences were aligned to IMGT reference sequences. For a sequence to be retained, at least a six-nucleotide match to both a V gene segment and a J gene segment was required. Rearrangements were classified as productive when the CDR3 lacked stop codons and remained in frame with V and J, and all other rearrangements were classified as non-productive. CDR3 was defined according to IMGT convention as the region running from the second conserved V-encoded cysteine to the conserved J-encoded phenylalanine. The earlier analysis of about 590 of the donors excluded sequences that lacked an unambiguous match to a single V gene segment. In an earlier analysis of roughly 600 of the donors, a V segment was called functional when productive rearrangements were above 56.7%, and segregating when the standard deviation between donors exceeded 5%. A statistical classification framework was built for diagnosing cytomegalovirus status from the catalog of TCR beta chain sequences. V and J gene assignment, in a later analysis, came from comparing TCR nucleotide sequences with IMGT/GENE-DB human TR gene sequences. The TCRdist pipeline was used in a later analysis to assign CDR3 sequences and most-parsimonious VDJ recombination scenarios. In a later analysis, every TCR beta chain was defined by the combination of its CDR3 amino acid sequence and its V-gene family, and reads without a unique V-gene family were dropped. To address suspected cross-contamination and a sequencing artifact, a later analysis removed 592 highly shared, low-generation-probability nucleotide sequences. In a later analysis, a clonal expansion index was calculated for each public chain from normalized within-repertoire ranks of inferred template counts. A later analysis computed generation probabilities with a VDJ recombination model fitted to out-of-frame rearrangements, and checked the results against IGoR. In a later analysis, TCR-TCR, TCR-HLA and TCR-CMV co-occurrence was scored with hypergeometric tests, and a repertoire-size bias correction was applied to TCR pairs. To estimate false discovery rates, a later analysis permuted the HLA or CMV assignments 20 times. In a later analysis, co-occurring TCRs were grouped with DBSCAN, and TCRdist sequence similarity was added when clustering was performed within HLA-allele-positive subsets. Co-occurrence clustering excluded repertoires with fewer than 30,000 or more than 120,000 public chains, plus five with anomalous nucleotide sharing. Drawn from immuneACCESS, this table holds only the in-frame rearrangements with V and J called that TCRdb kept. Clones are partly lost; checked studies trace under half to an unresolved V gene and leave the rest unexplained. The V and J calls and clone size come from that table; D and trimming were worked out from the DNA. In this sample the table shows fewer than 200,000 clones, 60% to 80% of which occur a single time. Over 1.2% of the sample is taken by the ten largest.

CDR1 and CDR2 were assigned from the germline V gene as MDHEN and SYDVKM. The CDR3 holds 13 amino acids from the cysteine to the phenylalanine. Of all the DNA, just the CDR3 is kept, 39 bases in frame from base 1. Relative to germline, V is 10 bases shorter and J is 9 bases shorter, with 19 bases between their ends. The investigation overall reported the following: Roughly uniform sequencing depth across donors was assumed in presence/absence analyses, although this assumption may not hold. A total of about 150 TCR beta chains were listed by the study as associated with cytomegalovirus. Because HLA typing was unavailable for some donors at each locus, only the typed subset was used in association tests. In both the original and validation cohorts, the classifier was reported to diagnose cytomegalovirus status with high specificity and sensitivity. In a later analysis, HLA-associated TCR beta chains were found to be more clonally expanded and to have lower generation probabilities than equally common non-associated chains. A further reported finding was that TCR beta sequences accurately predicted the HLA-A and HLA-B alleles for most subjects in the first cohort. In vitro tests confirmed that a few of the cytomegalovirus-associated TCR beta chains recognize cytomegalovirus antigens. A later analysis found that most CMV-associated TCR beta chains appeared HLA-restricted, with HLA associations seemingly driven largely by CMV exposure. Because the 87-base-pair reads could not distinguish some IMGT-functional V segments, including TRBV6-2 and TRBV6-3, those segments were excluded. In a later analysis, several top co-occurrence clusters were reported to appear linked to parvovirus B19, influenza, CMV and Epstein-Barr virus. At a false discovery rate of 0.05, a later analysis linked roughly 17,000 TCR beta sequences to specific HLA alleles. A later genetic analysis reported fewer N-insertions in productive TCRs among donors in an Asian-associated ancestry cluster than the roughly 700-donor mean. According to the authors, the approach could potentially be generalized to other disease states and immunological phenotypes. Correlated functional status among segregating V segments might reflect linkage disequilibrium, but an unknown experimental factor could not be ruled out. CMV serostatus was the only immune exposure information available for the cohort. When HLA alleles, especially DR and DQ, strongly co-occurred, attributing TCR associations to individual alleles was difficult. A later genetic analysis associated a missense DCLRE1C variant with V-gene and J-gene trimming of TCR beta chains, and an independent cohort replicated the association. In a later analysis, TCR association rates were found to vary across HLA loci, with the most associated TCRs seen for DRB1 alleles and the fewest for HLA-C alleles. A group of highly shared sequence variants was considered likely to be a technical artifact of the sequencing pipeline. Across donors, most TCR sequences were observed very rarely, whereas some public TCRs were present in many individuals. In an earlier analysis of around 500 of the donors, most TCR beta V segments appeared in productive rearrangements about 90% or about 30% of the time, broadly matching IMGT annotations. This cohort had only TCR beta chains sequenced, and the lack of alpha or paired-chain data limited which features could be detected. Because counts were too low, under 20 rarely observed V segments, including chromosome 9 orphons, were left out of the earlier analysis of approximately 580 of the donors.

The sequence was collected from a man aged 60-69 years in good health and CMV-seronegative. The chain was built from TRBV28 and TRBJ2-1, with a weak D call of TRBD1 (5 bases match). The sequencing input was PBMCs. The CDR3 region reads CATIWGWMGEQFF. The nucleotide sequence reads TGTGCCACTATCTGGGGCTGGATGGGTGAGCAGTTCTTC.